The rows below give T cell receptor beta chains drawn from one sample of a study of a mutant IDH1 vaccine in newly diagnosed glioma. Sequencing was performed with immunoSEQ multiplex PCR; in TCRdb, only in-frame clones are kept and a portion is missing. The repertoire holds 50,000 or so clones, with roughly 80% as singletons. The sequences come from PBMCs, collected from a glioma patient treated with radiotherapy, temozolomide or both. These receptors were obtained from a man aged 18 to 30 with glioma. CDR3s include the opening cysteine and the closing phenylalanine or tryptophan. The order of the fields is CDR3 protein, CDR3 DNA, V gene, clone size, J gene, D gene. The D gene is left open where the match is weak. Clone size is shown for a subset of rows, as once, few, many or a class of expanded clone.

CASSTAPGPGAETQYF | TGTGCCAGCAGCACAGCCCCCGGACCCGGTGCGGAGACCCAGTACTTC | TRBV9 | NA | TRBJ2-5 | NA
CAWSPGVWEQYF | TGTGCCTGGAGTCCCGGGGTGTGGGAGCAGTACTTC | TRBV30 | NA | TRBJ2-7 | NA
CAIRHPRGLSVEKLFF | TGTGCCATCAGACACCCCAGGGGTCTGAGTGTGGAAAAACTGTTTTTT | TRBV10-3 | NA | TRBJ1-4 | NA
CASSPYFQETQYF | TGCGCCAGCAGCCCGTATTTTCAAGAGACCCAGTACTTC | TRBV5-1 | NA | TRBJ2-5 | NA
CASSLAGLGNTEAFF | TGTGCCAGCAGTTTAGCCGGGTTGGGTAACACTGAAGCTTTCTTT | TRBV27 | NA | TRBJ1-1 | NA
CASGSSSYEQYF | TGCGCCAGCGGGAGTAGCTCCTACGAGCAGTACTTC | TRBV5-1 | NA | TRBJ2-7 | NA
CASSLQGLNQPQHF | TGTGCCAGCTCTCTCCAGGGACTCAATCAGCCCCAGCATTTT | TRBV27 | few | TRBJ1-5 | NA
CASSTIGTGVNEQYF | TGTGCCAGCAGCACGATCGGGACAGGGGTTAACGAGCAGTACTTC | TRBV25-1 | NA | TRBJ2-7 | TRBD1
CASSLTLGLAYEQYF | TGTGCCAGCTCACTAACCTTGGGACTAGCGTACGAGCAGTACTTC | TRBV18 | NA | TRBJ2-7 | TRBD2
CASSRPSTDTQYF | TGTGCCAGCAGTCGCCCTAGCACAGATACGCAGTATTTT | TRBV27 | NA | TRBJ2-3 | NA
CASNPRNRASNQPQHF | TGTGCCAGTAACCCCCGAAACAGGGCCAGCAATCAGCCCCAGCATTTT | TRBV19 | NA | TRBJ1-5 | NA
CASSQERGRESYNEQFF | TGCGCCAGCAGCCAAGAAAGGGGACGGGAGTCCTACAATGAGCAGTTCTTC | TRBV4-3 | NA | TRBJ2-1 | NA
CASSFPGGGAFF | TGTGCCAGCAGCTTCCCCGGGGGCGGGGCTTTCTTT | TRBV7-9 | NA | TRBJ1-1 | NA
CASSRGTSSEAFF | TGTGCCAGCTCGCGCGGGACATCCAGTGAAGCTTTCTTT | TRBV18 | NA | TRBJ1-1 | NA
CASSVDLISYNEQFF | TGTGCCAGCAGCGTAGACCTCATCTCCTACAATGAGCAGTTCTTC | TRBV9 | NA | TRBJ2-1 | NA
CATGLVRGSFYEQYF | TGTGCCACGGGTTTAGTCAGGGGAAGTTTCTACGAGCAGTACTTC | TRBV15 | NA | TRBJ2-7 | NA
CASSQEESFLGNEQFF | TGTGCCAGCAGCCAAGAGGAATCATTCCTTGGAAATGAGCAGTTCTTC | TRBV4-2 | NA | TRBJ2-1 | NA
CASSLVGGLNEKLFF | TGCGCCAGCAGCCTGGTGGGGGGATTGAATGAAAAACTGTTTTTT | TRBV5-1 | once | TRBJ1-4 | NA
CASSLSIMNTEAFF | TGTGCCAGCAGTTTATCGATCATGAACACTGAAGCTTTCTTT | TRBV27 | few | TRBJ1-1 | NA
CASSPHSGELFF | TGCGCCAGCAGCCCTCATTCCGGGGAGCTGTTTTTT | TRBV4-3 | NA | TRBJ2-2 | NA
CASTTGQGPNQPQHF | TGTGCCAGCACCACAGGACAGGGCCCCAATCAGCCCCAGCATTTT | TRBV2 | NA | TRBJ1-5 | TRBD1
CASTPSGANVLTF | TGTGCCAGCACCCCGTCTGGGGCCAACGTCCTGACTTTC | TRBV27 | NA | TRBJ2-6 | NA
CASSMGGGAMNTEAFF | TGTGCCAGTAGTATGGGCGGGGGTGCCATGAACACTGAAGCTTTCTTT | TRBV19 | once | TRBJ1-1 | NA
CASSLLGGSRENEQYF | TGTGCCAGCAGCCTGTTGGGCGGGAGTAGGGAAAACGAGCAGTACTTC | TRBV7-6 | few | TRBJ2-7 | TRBD2
CASSSTPNLGNQPQHF | TGTGCCAGCAGTTCTACTCCTAACCTGGGCAATCAGCCCCAGCATTTT | TRBV27 | NA | TRBJ1-5 | NA
CASSLGGTWDQPQHF | TGCGCCAGCAGCTTAGGTGGTACTTGGGATCAGCCCCAGCATTTT | TRBV5-1 | NA | TRBJ1-5 | NA
CASSQVGDLSYEQYF | TGCGCCAGCAGCCAAGTGGGGGACCTGTCCTACGAGCAGTACTTC | TRBV4-3 | NA | TRBJ2-7 | NA
CASNRDFQETQYF | TGTGCTTCAAACCGGGACTTCCAAGAGACCCAGTACTTC | TRBV5-6 | once | TRBJ2-5 | NA
CAWSVQRGLAGEWSYEQYF | TGTGCCTGGAGTGTACAGCGGGGGCTAGCGGGAGAGTGGTCCTACGAGCAGTACTTC | TRBV30 | NA | TRBJ2-7 | TRBD2
CASSPGANEKLFF | TGTGCCAGCTCACCAGGAGCTAATGAAAAACTGTTTTTT | TRBV18 | NA | TRBJ1-4 | NA
CASSLGRPPRSYEQYF | TGTGCCAGCAGCTTAGGTCGCCCCCCACGATCCTACGAGCAGTACTTC | TRBV7-2 | NA | TRBJ2-7 | NA
CASSYGTGGPISPLHF | TGTGCCAGCAGCTACGGGACAGGGGGCCCCATTTCACCCCTCCACTTT | TRBV2 | NA | TRBJ1-6 | TRBD1
CASSYSSGRAYEQYF | TGTGCCAGCAGTTACTCGAGCGGGAGGGCCTACGAGCAGTACTTC | TRBV6-5 | NA | TRBJ2-7 | TRBD2
CASSAGNYGYTF | TGTGCCAGCAGTGCAGGGAACTATGGCTACACCTTC | TRBV2 | NA | TRBJ1-2 | NA
CASSVAMGTEAFF | TGTGCCAGCAGCGTAGCGATGGGAACTGAAGCTTTCTTT | TRBV9 | NA | TRBJ1-1 | NA
CASSLVRVSGFEQYF | TGTGCCAGCAGTTTAGTCCGGGTTTCTGGATTCGAGCAGTACTTC | TRBV27 | NA | TRBJ2-7 | NA
CASSSPGQTLYEQYF | TGTGCCAGCAGCTCCCCGGGACAGACCCTCTACGAGCAGTACTTC | TRBV5-6 | NA | TRBJ2-7 | TRBD1
CATSRGGFSGNTIYF | TGTGCCACCAGCAGAGGTGGTTTCTCTGGAAACACCATATATTTT | TRBV15 | NA | TRBJ1-3 | NA
CASNIGGTNSPLHF | TGTGCCAGTAACATTGGGGGAACTAATTCACCCCTCCACTTT | TRBV19 | NA | TRBJ1-6 | NA
CASRPLAGSNTGELFF | TGTGCTAGCAGGCCGCTAGCGGGGTCGAACACCGGGGAGCTGTTTTTT | TRBV7-7 | NA | TRBJ2-2 | TRBD2
CASSQDQTSGRYNEQFF | TGTGCCAGCAGCCAAGATCAGACTAGCGGGAGGTACAATGAGCAGTTCTTC | TRBV4-2 | NA | TRBJ2-1 | TRBD2
CAWSPRTVNTEAFF | TGTGCCTGGAGTCCACGGACAGTGAACACTGAAGCTTTCTTT | TRBV30 | few | TRBJ1-1 | NA